The next 28 T cell receptor beta chains were all read from a single sample in a study of cytomegalovirus exposure and HLA in healthy donors. PCR involved 60 Vbeta and 13 Jbeta primers. Method: immunoSEQ multiplex PCR; TCRdb's copy keeps in-frame clones and lacks some. The sample contains about 120,000 clones, around 70% of which appear only once. Sequencing was carried out using PBMCs. The receptors were gathered from a man aged 30-40 years in good health and CMV-seropositive.

The gene calls are TRBV29-1 and TRBJ1-1; maybe TRBD1 (6 bases). V dropped 7 bases and J dropped 0 bases, with 30 bases sitting between them. This CDR3 is 19 amino acids long. From germline, CDR1 is SQVTM and CDR2 ANQGSEA. CDR3: CSADMDWLLGGPMNTEAFF. DNA for the CDR3: TGCAGCGCCGACATGGATTGGCTTCTGGGGGGGCCAATGAACACTGAAGCTTTCTTT.

This chain connects TRBV28 to TRBJ1-5; D is possibly TRBD1 (6 bases). Germline-derived CDR1 and CDR2 are MDHEN and SYDVKM. CDR3 size: 17 residues. V gave up 6 bases and J gave up 0 bases, with 18 bases separating them. For the CDR3, the DNA is TGTGCCAGCAGCCAAAACGACAGGTCCTATAGCAATCAGCCCCAGCATTTT. Translating it yields CASSQNDRSYSNQPQHF.

The V gene is TRBV4-1, the J gene TRBJ2-7; 11 nucleotides align to TRBD1. The CDR3 is 14 amino acids. V was clipped by 4 bases and J by 4 bases; unmatched bases: 3. Germline V gene data show CDR1 as MGHRA and CDR2 as YSYEKL. CDR3 sequence reads: CASSPDRGQYEQYF. The CDR3 DNA reads as TGCGCCAGCAGCCCGGACAGGGGGCAGTACGAGCAGTACTTC.

The rearrangement joins TRBV11-2 to TRBJ2-5; maybe TRBD2 (5 bases). This CDR3 has 13 amino acids. Germline CDR1 is SGHAT and CDR2 is FQNNGV. Deletions cut 2 bases from V and 5 bases from J, with 9 bases between. The CDR3, as DNA: TGTGCCAGCAGCTTACCGGGCGGGGAGACCCAGTACTTC. It translates to CASSLPGGETQYF.

The genes are TRBV29-1 and TRBJ1-2; a weak D match, TRBD1 (6 bases). The germline CDR1 and CDR2 sequences are SQVTM and ANQGSEA. This CDR3 spans 13 amino acids. The germline V and J ends were trimmed by 7 bases and 7 bases, with 19 bases remaining between them. The CDR3 sequence: CSAGGGGASGYTF. CDR3 bases: TGCAGCGCGGGGGGCGGGGGCGCCTCTGGCTACACCTTC.

The CDR3 here is CASSVDWTGPNTEAFF. The CDR3, as DNA: TGTGCCAGCAGCGTGGACTGGACAGGGCCTAACACTGAAGCTTTCTTT. The chain employs TRBV9 and TRBJ1-1, with TRBD1 matching over 8 bases. The V and J ends lost 2 bases and 2 bases, in that order; junction bases with no gene match: 8. Looked up from germline, CDR1 is SGDLS and CDR2 is YYNGEE. The CDR3 has 16 amino acids.

This chain joins TRBV19 and TRBJ2-3; 12 bases align to TRBD2. The CDR3 runs 19 residues. Trimming removed 3 bases from V and 0 bases from J; junction bases left unmatched: 10. CDR1 and CDR2 (germline): LNHDA, SQIVND (reference sequence). CDR3 DNA: TGTGCCAGTAGTATCCTATTGACTAGCGGGGGCGGAAGCACAGATACGCAGTATTTT. Protein product: CASSILLTSGGGSTDTQYF. The variable domain in full, completed from reference TRBV19 and TRBJ2-3, reads DGGITQSPKYLFRKEGQNVTLSCEQNLNHDAMYWYRQDPGQGLRLIYYSQIVNDFQKGDIAEGYSVSREKKESFPLTVTSAQKNPTAFYLCASSILLTSGGGSTDTQYFGPGTRLTVL.

The chain combines TRBV4-2 with TRBJ1-2; TRBD1 is a possible D gene (5 bases). The CDR3 contains 15 residues. Per germline, CDR1 LGHNA and CDR2 YNFKEQ. V gave up 2 bases and J gave up 1 base, with 11 bases separating them. In DNA form, the CDR3 reads TGTGCCAGCAGCCAATTTGAGACAGTTAACTATGGCTACACCTTC. Amino acids: CASSQFETVNYGYTF.

V and J are TRBV2 and TRBJ1-1; 11 nucleotides align to TRBD1. The germline V gene encodes CDR1 SNHLY and CDR2 FYNNEI. V trimming: 6 bases; J trimming: 0 bases; junction bases outside the gene matches: 6. The CDR3 consists of 16 residues. The CDR3 DNA follows: TGTGCCAGCAGCCTTAGGACAGGGGGCCTGAACACTGAAGCTTTCTTT. Translation: CASSLRTGGLNTEAFF.

The chain employs TRBV7-3 and TRBJ2-1; TRBD1 aligns across 7 bases. V shed 4 bases and J 10 bases; nucleotides not matched to a gene: 4. The CDR3 runs 12 residues. Germline V gene lookup returns CDR1 SGHTA and CDR2 FQGTGA. CDR3 bases: TGTGCCAGCAGCTCCCCACAGGGGGAGCAGTTCTTC. This translates into CASSSPQGEQFF.

The chain is built from TRBV11-3 and TRBJ2-3; weak D call: TRBD2 (7 bases). The germline V gene has CDR1 SGHNT and CDR2 YENEEA. Trimming removed 2 bases at V and 2 bases at J, with 17 bases between. The CDR3 runs to 17 residues. CDR3 sequence: CASSLKGGGFLTDTQYF. DNA for the CDR3: TGTGCCAGCAGCTTAAAGGGGGGGGGATTTCTCACAGATACGCAGTATTTT.

The chain links TRBV27 to TRBJ2-6; D possibly corresponds to TRBD1 (6 bases). CDR1 is MNHEY and CDR2 is SMNVEV in the germline V gene (reference sequence). This CDR3 region has 15 residues. Trimming cost V 1 base and J 4 bases, with 8 bases left between them. CDR3 DNA: TGTGCCAGCAGTTTATTGGGGGCCGGGGCCAACGTCCTGACTTTC. Translation gives CASSLLGAGANVLTF. The full variable domain, in which reference TRBV27 and TRBJ2-6 provide the parts outside the CDR3, is EAQVTQNPRYLITVTGKKLTVTCSQNMNHEYMSWYRQDPGLGLRQIYYSMNVEVTDKGDVPEGYKVSRKEKRNFPLILESPSPNQTSLYFCASSLLGAGANVLTFGAGSRLTVL.

This clone has a handful of counts. V is TRBV27 and J is TRBJ2-6; D remains unclear. CDR3 length: 17 amino acids. Trimming cost V 4 bases and J 0 bases, with 13 bases left between them. Germline V CDR1 and CDR2: MNHEY, SMNVEV (reference sequence). The CDR3 DNA is TGTGCCAGCAGTTCCACAAACCCACGCTCTGGGGCCAACGTCCTGACTTTC. This codes for CASSSTNPRSGANVLTF.

This clone was found a few times. The chain employs TRBV14 and TRBJ2-7; 11 bases agree with TRBD1. The CDR3 consists of 15 residues. The germline gives CDR1 SGHDN, CDR2 FVKESK. V lost 4 bases to trimming and J lost 6 bases; unmatched junction nucleotides: 8. The CDR3 DNA is TGTGCCAGCAGCCGACTCGGGACAGGGGGAGGCGAGCAGTACTTC. This encodes CASSRLGTGGGEQYF.

The chain combines TRBV6-6 with TRBJ1-3, with TRBD1 matching over 8 bases. The CDR3 consists of 15 residues. CDR1 is MNHNY, CDR2 SVGAGI, per germline (reference sequence). With 6 bases clipped from V and 2 bases from J, the junction kept 6 bases outside the gene matches. CDR3 sequence reads: CASRATGDPGNTIYF. In nucleotides, the CDR3 is TGTGCCAGCAGGGCGACAGGGGATCCTGGAAACACCATATATTTT.

CDR3 bases: TGTGCCAGCAGCTTAGTAAGGGGCCATGGGCACACTGAAGCTTTCTTT. Its translation is CASSLVRGHGHTEAFF. The chain couples TRBV7-2 to TRBJ1-1, with D perhaps TRBD1 (5 bases). Between the trimmed V and J ends, which lost 1 base and 3 bases, there was a span of 15 bases. Germline CDR1 reads SGHTA; CDR2 reads FQGNSA. The CDR3 loop spans 16 amino acids. Full variable domain (rest looked up from reference TRBV7-2 and TRBJ1-1): GAGVSQSPSNKVTEKGKDVELRCDPISGHTALYWYRQSLGQGLEFLIYFQGNSAPDKSGLPSDRFSAERTGGSVSTLTIQRTQQEDSAVYLCASSLVRGHGHTEAFFGQGTRLTVV.

The chain has TRBV6-1 and TRBJ2-7; TRBD1 matches at 7 bases. Germline CDR1 is MNHNS and CDR2 is SASEGT. This CDR3 region has 12 residues. The junction had 0 bases not matched to a gene; V was cut back by 6 bases and J by 1 base. CDR3 sequence reads: CASRQGSYEQYV. CDR3 nucleotide sequence: TGTGCCAGCAGACAGGGGTCCTACGAGCAGTACGTC.

The rearrangement links TRBV2 to TRBJ2-1; 8 bases match TRBD2. The CDR3 covers 15 residues. Germline V lookup: CDR1 SNHLY, CDR2 FYNNEI. V was pared by 3 bases and J by 2 bases, with 3 bases of the junction left unmatched. The CDR3 region has the DNA TGTGCCAGCAGTGACGGGAGGGCCCCCTACAATGAGCAGTTCTTC. It translates to CASSDGRAPYNEQFF.

The V call is TRBV7-2, the J call TRBJ2-1; 7 bases fit TRBD2. Germline values: CDR1 SGHTA, CDR2 FQGNSA. V gave up 5 bases and J gave up 4 bases; unmatched junction bases: 8. This CDR3 has 15 amino acids. CDR3 nucleotides: TGTGCCAGCAGCCCCCTGGGGGGGAGGTACAATGAGCAGTTCTTC. It is translated as CASSPLGGRYNEQFF.

This chain connects TRBV11-2 to TRBJ1-4; 7 nucleotides line up with TRBD1. CDR1 is SGHAT, CDR2 FQNNGV, per germline. Germline trimming cut 5 bases from V and 5 bases from J; bases unmatched to any gene: 11. CDR3 length equals 16 residues. The CDR3 region is CASSLVGQPQNEKLFF. The CDR3 DNA sequence: TGTGCCAGCAGCCTCGTGGGACAGCCCCAAAATGAAAAACTGTTTTTT.

V is TRBV5-1 and J is TRBJ2-7; 7 positions match TRBD1. The CDR3 runs 14 residues. Germline assignment: CDR1 SGHRS and CDR2 YFSETQ. Trimming at V came to 2 bases and at J to 3 bases, leaving 5 bases not matched to a gene. This CDR3 is CASSFPGTVYEQYF. The CDR3, as DNA: TGCGCCAGCAGCTTTCCCGGGACAGTCTACGAGCAGTACTTC.

The chain combines TRBV5-6 with TRBJ2-1; 9 positions match TRBD1. The CDR3 has 16 residues. Germline-derived CDR1 and CDR2 are SGHDT and YYEEEE. J lost 3 bases, V lost 5 bases, and 9 bases had no gene match. CDR3 nucleotides: TGTGCCAGCAGTTCACCGGGACAGGGCGACTACAATGAGCAGTTCTTC. Translated, it gives CASSSPGQGDYNEQFF.

This clone was seen once. The chain combines TRBV5-6 with TRBJ2-3; D ambiguous. V lost 2 bases and J 3 bases, leaving 10 bases between the germline ends. CDR1 is SGHDT and CDR2 is YYEEEE in the germline V gene. This CDR3 region has 14 residues. The CDR3 spells CASSLPIGTDTQYF. The CDR3 nucleotides read TGTGCCAGCAGCTTACCGATCGGGACAGATACGCAGTATTTT.

This rearrangement joins TRBV18 to TRBJ2-7; 7 bases line up with TRBD1. This CDR3 spans 16 amino acids. Per the germline V gene, CDR1 is KGHSH and CDR2 is LQKENI. V shed 1 base, J shed 2 bases, and the junction held 8 bases outside the gene matches. The CDR3 nucleotides are TGTGCCAGCTCACCACTCGAGGGGGCCGGAACCTACGAGCAGTACTTC. Its protein product is CASSPLEGAGTYEQYF.

This chain links TRBV29-1 with TRBJ2-3, with 10 bases aligning to TRBD2. J was trimmed by 0 bases and V by 8 bases; bases with no gene match: 11. There are 16 residues in the CDR3. CDR1 and CDR2 (germline): SQVTM, ANQGSEA. The CDR3 nucleotides are TGCAGCACCCATCCTTTGACTAGCGGGAGCACAGATACGCAGTATTTT. Translation gives CSTHPLTSGSTDTQYF.

J is TRBJ1-5 and V is TRBV5-1; the match to TRBD1 covers 7 bases. V shed 1 base and J 0 bases; nucleotides not matched to a gene: 1. The length of the CDR3 is 15 residues. Germline V lookup: CDR1 SGHRS, CDR2 YFSETQ. The CDR3 DNA reads as TGCGCCAGCAGCTTGTGGGACAGTAGCAATCAGCCCCAGCATTTT. Its translation: CASSLWDSSNQPQHF.

This chain uses TRBV9 with TRBJ2-2, with D perhaps TRBD2 (6 bases). The length of the CDR3 is 15 residues. The germline V and J ends were trimmed by 4 bases and 7 bases, with 17 bases remaining between them. CDR1 and CDR2 (germline): SGDLS, YYNGEE. DNA for the CDR3: TGTGCCAGCAGCCCGTCGGGGAGGCAAATCGGGGAGCTGTTTTTT. Its protein is CASSPSGRQIGELFF.

This sequence joins TRBV9 and TRBJ2-1; D perhaps matches TRBD1 (6 bases). Deletions cut 3 bases from V and 7 bases from J, with 11 bases between. There are 13 residues in the CDR3. CDR1 is SGDLS, CDR2 YYNGEE, per germline. The CDR3, as DNA: TGTGCCAGCAGCGCAGAGCAGGGGAATGAGCAGTTCTTC. Translated: CASSAEQGNEQFF. The whole variable domain, remainder taken from reference TRBV9 and TRBJ2-1, is DSGVTQTPKHLITATGQRVTLRCSPRSGDLSVYWYQQSLDQGLQFLIQYYNGEERAKGNILERFSAQQFPDLHSELNLSSLELGDSALYFCASSAEQGNEQFFGPGTRLTVL.